This paragraph covers one TCR beta chain sequence. The antigen remains unidentified. Repertoires were generated with immunoSEQ multiplex PCR, while TCRdb's copy carries only in-frame clones and drops some. This sample has about 22,000 clones, with around 90% found just once. Trimming removed 8 bases at V and 6 bases at J, with 23 bases between. Germline V gene sequence: CDR1 SGHAT, CDR2 FQNNGV. This CDR3 is 16 amino acids long. Samples were taken several times over chemoradiotherapy. These data are taken from a study of chemoradiotherapy in HPV16-positive cancers. Turning to the study itself: Candidate HPV-specific T-cell clones and common TCR motifs came from functional assays in two HPV16-positive patients. Study-wide results and caveats: In HPV16-positive patients, HPV-responsive T-cell expansion tracked better recurrence-free survival. HPV-specific T cells were functionally defined from only two HPV16-positive patients.

This TCR was recovered from a human donor with HPV-associated anogenital cancer. This sequence joins TRBV11-2 and TRBJ2-1, with D tentatively TRBD1 or TRBD2 (6 bases each). This specimen consisted of blood, obtained from a patient who underwent chemoradiotherapy. The CDR3 sequence: CASRNLRGALGNEQFF. CDR3 DNA sequence: TGTGCCAGCCGGAACTTAAGGGGGGCGCTGGGCAATGAGCAGTTCTTC.